This T cell receptor beta chain is drawn from a study of cytomegalovirus exposure and HLA in healthy donors. Both 60 Vbeta primers and 13 Jbeta primers went into the PCR. TCRdb's table, derived via immunoSEQ multiplex PCR, lists solely in-frame clones and lacks some. The table shows 100,000 to 150,000 clones, with roughly four fifths occurring only once. Germline CDR1 GTSNPN, CDR2 SVGIG (reference sequence). The CDR3 extends over 18 amino acids. The V gene end was trimmed by 3 bases and the J gene end by 7 bases; junction bases not matched to a gene: 14. The TCR comes from a girl under 10 years old in good health and CMV-seronegative. The specimen sequenced was PBMCs. The J gene is TRBJ2-1, the V gene TRBV30; TRBD2 matches at 14 bases. The CDR3 nucleotides read TGTGCCTGGAGCTCGAGACTAGCGGGGGGGCCCTTGGTGAATGAGCAGTTCTTC. Translation: CAWSSRLAGGPLVNEQFF.